These T cell receptor beta chains were read from a single sample in a study of T-cell memory formation after mild COVID-19. Each CDR3 protein is one row after TCRdb ran MiXCR on the 5' RACE reads. The data show hundreds of thousands of distinct CDR3 sequences, roughly 17% seen once. The sample consisted of PBMCs or a T cell subset sorted from them (not recorded which). All receptors derive from an adult woman who had mild COVID-19 (a few samples of this study predate the infection). Cell type and time point are not known. Both conserved end residues are part of each CDR3. D genes are given only for firm matches. Clone size is shown for a subset of rows, as once, few, many or a class of expanded clone.

V gene,D gene,clone size,J gene,CDR3 DNA,CDR3 protein
TRBV2,.,few,TRBJ1-1,TGTGCCAGCCGATTGGACATCCGTGGGAGGGCTTTCTTT,CASRLDIRGRAFF
TRBV10-3,.,.,TRBJ1-3,TGTGCCATCAGTGAATTACAGGGAGTTGGTGGAAACACCATATATTTT,CAISELQGVGGNTIYF
TRBV12-3/TRBV12-4,.,.,TRBJ1-3,TGTGCCAGCAGTTTAGGATCCCTCCGTAGGGACACCATATATTTT,CASSLGSLRRDTIYF
TRBV30,TRBD1,.,TRBJ1-3,TGTGCCTGGAAGAGGGGGCTCGTAAACACCATATATTTT,CAWKRGLVNTIYF
TRBV7-6,TRBD1,few,TRBJ1-4,TGTGCCAGCAGCTTATCGCAGGGCCAGGGGGGAGAAAAACTGTTTTTT,CASSLSQGQGGEKLFF
TRBV19,.,.,TRBJ2-7,TGTGCCAGTAGTATAGTTTCAGGGTCGGGCTACGAGCAGTACTTC,CASSIVSGSGYEQYF
TRBV24-1,TRBD1,.,TRBJ1-4,TGTGCCACCAGTGACCCGGGACAGGGGGATGAAAAACTGTTTTTT,CATSDPGQGDEKLFF
TRBV19,.,.,TRBJ2-1,TGTGCCAGTAGTTTGTCAATCCTTACCTACAATGAGCAGTTCTTC,CASSLSILTYNEQFF
TRBV7-2,TRBD1,few,TRBJ2-1,TGTGCCAGCAGCTTACAGGGGGCGTATACTGAGCAGTTCTTC,CASSLQGAYTEQFF
TRBV30,TRBD1,.,TRBJ1-2,TGTGCCTCATACAGGGGAAACTATGGCTACACCTTC,CASYRGNYGYTF
TRBV24-1,.,few,TRBJ2-2,TGTGCGGTGCGGGAGAACACCGGGGAGCTGTTTTTT,CAVRENTGELFF